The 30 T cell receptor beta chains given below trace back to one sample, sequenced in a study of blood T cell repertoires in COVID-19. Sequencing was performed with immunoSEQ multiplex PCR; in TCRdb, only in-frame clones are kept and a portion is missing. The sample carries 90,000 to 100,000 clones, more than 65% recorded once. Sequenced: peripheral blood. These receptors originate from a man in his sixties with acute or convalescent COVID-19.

The CDR3 region is CASSLEGARVAEAFF. The CDR3 coding sequence is TGCGCCAGCAGCTTGGAGGGGGCGAGGGTTGCTGAAGCTTTCTTT. The chain has TRBV5-1 and TRBJ1-1; 7 nucleotides line up with TRBD1. Germline values: CDR1 SGHRS, CDR2 YFSETQ. The V segment lost 0 bases and the J segment 6 bases; nucleotides outside the gene matches: 8. The length of the CDR3 is 15 residues. Based on the CDR3 plus reference TRBV5-1 and TRBJ1-1, the full variable domain is KAGVTQTPRYLIKTRGQQVTLSCSPISGHRSVSWYQQTPGQGLQFLFEYFSETQRNKGNFPGRFSGRQFSNSRSEMNVSTLELGDSALYLCASSLEGARVAEAFFGQGTRLTVV.

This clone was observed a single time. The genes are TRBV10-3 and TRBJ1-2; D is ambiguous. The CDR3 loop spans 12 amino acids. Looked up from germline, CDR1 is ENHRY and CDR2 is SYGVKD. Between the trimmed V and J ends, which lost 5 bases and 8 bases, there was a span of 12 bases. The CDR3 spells CAISPTAAGYTF. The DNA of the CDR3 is TGTGCCATCAGTCCCACAGCGGCGGGCTACACCTTC.

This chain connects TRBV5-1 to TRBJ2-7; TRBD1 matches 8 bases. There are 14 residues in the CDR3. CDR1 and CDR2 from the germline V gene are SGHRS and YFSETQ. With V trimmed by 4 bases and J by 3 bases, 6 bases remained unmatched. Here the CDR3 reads CASSPQGGVYEQYF. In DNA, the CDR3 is TGCGCCAGCAGCCCACAGGGGGGCGTCTACGAGCAGTACTTC.

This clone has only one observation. The CDR3 spells CASSETGPGLAGGPYNEQFF. The CDR3 DNA is TGCGCCAGCAGTGAAACAGGGCCAGGACTAGCGGGGGGCCCTTACAATGAGCAGTTCTTC. The chain uses TRBV10-2 and TRBJ2-1; 14 bases match TRBD2. The CDR3 spans 20 residues. In germline, CDR1 is WSHSY, CDR2 SAAADI. The junction had 14 bases not matched to a gene; V was cut back by 3 bases and J by 4 bases.

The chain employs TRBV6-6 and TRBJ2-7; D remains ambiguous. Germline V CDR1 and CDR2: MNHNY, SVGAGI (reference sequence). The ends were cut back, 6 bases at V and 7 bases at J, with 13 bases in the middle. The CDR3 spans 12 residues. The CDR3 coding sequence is TGTGCCAGCAGCGCCCGGTCCGGGGAGCAGTACTTC. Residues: CASSARSGEQYF.

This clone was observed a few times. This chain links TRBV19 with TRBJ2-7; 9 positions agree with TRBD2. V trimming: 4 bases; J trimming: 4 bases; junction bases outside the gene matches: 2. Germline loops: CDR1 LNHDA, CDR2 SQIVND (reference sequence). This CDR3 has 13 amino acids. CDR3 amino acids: CASSRTSVYEQYF. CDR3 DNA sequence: TGTGCCAGTAGTAGGACTAGCGTGTACGAGCAGTACTTC.

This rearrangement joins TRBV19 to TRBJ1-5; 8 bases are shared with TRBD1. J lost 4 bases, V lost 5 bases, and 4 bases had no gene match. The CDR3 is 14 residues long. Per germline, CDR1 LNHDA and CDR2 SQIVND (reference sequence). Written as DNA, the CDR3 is TGTGCCAGTAGTGGGGACAGGAGAAATCAGCCCCAGCATTTT. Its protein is CASSGDRRNQPQHF. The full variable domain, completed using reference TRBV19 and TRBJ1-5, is DGGITQSPKYLFRKEGQNVTLSCEQNLNHDAMYWYRQDPGQGLRLIYYSQIVNDFQKGDIAEGYSVSREKKESFPLTVTSAQKNPTAFYLCASSGDRRNQPQHFGDGTRLSIL.

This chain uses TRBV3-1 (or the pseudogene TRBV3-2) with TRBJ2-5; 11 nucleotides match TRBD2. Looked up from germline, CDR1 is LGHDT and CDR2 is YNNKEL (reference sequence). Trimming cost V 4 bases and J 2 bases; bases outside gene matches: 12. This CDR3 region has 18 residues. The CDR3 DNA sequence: TGTGCCAGCAGCCCTACAATTGGACTAGCGGGCGTTCAAGAGACCCAGTACTTC. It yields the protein CASSPTIGLAGVQETQYF.

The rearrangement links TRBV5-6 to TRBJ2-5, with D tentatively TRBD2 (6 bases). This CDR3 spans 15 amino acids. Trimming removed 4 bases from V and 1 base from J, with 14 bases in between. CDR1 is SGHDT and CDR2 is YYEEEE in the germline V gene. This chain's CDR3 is CASSLPLAVQETQYF. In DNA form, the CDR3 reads TGTGCCAGCAGCCTCCCCTTAGCGGTCCAAGAGACCCAGTACTTC.

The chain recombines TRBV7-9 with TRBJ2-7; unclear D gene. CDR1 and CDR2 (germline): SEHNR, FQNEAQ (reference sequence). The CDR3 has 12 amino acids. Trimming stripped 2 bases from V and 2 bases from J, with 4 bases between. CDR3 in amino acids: CASSLLTYEQYF. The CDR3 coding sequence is TGTGCCAGCAGCTTATTAACCTACGAGCAGTACTTC.

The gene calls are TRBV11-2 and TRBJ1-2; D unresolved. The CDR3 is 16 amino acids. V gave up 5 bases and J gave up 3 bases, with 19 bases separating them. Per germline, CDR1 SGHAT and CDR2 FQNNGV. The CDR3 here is CASSGVRSTLDYGYTF. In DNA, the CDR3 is TGTGCCAGCAGCGGAGTTAGGTCGACTTTGGACTATGGCTACACCTTC.

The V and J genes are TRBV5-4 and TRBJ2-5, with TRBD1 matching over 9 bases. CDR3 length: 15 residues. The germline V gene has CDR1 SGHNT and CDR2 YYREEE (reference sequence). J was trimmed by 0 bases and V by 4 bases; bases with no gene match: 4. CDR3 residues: CASSPGTGNQETQYF. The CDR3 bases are TGTGCCAGCAGCCCCGGGACAGGGAACCAAGAGACCCAGTACTTC.

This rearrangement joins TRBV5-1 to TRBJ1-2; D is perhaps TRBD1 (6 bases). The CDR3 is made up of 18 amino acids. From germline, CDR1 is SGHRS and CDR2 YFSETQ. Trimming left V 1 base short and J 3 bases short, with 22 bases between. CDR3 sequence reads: CASSLSMGPSTGYYGYTF. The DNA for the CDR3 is TGCGCCAGCAGCTTGAGTATGGGACCCTCGACAGGCTACTATGGCTACACCTTC.

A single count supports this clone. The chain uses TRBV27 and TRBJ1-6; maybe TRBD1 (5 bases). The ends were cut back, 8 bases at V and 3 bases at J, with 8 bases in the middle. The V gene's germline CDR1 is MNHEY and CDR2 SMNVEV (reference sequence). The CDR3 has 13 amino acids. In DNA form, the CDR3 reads TGTGCCAGCGGGGCAGGCTATAATTCACCCCTCCACTTT. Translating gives CASGAGYNSPLHF.

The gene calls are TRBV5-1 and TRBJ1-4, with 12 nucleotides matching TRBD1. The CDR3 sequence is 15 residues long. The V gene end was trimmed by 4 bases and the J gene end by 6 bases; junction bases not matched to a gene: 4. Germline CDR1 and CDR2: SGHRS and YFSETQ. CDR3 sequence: CASSGGTGGYEKLFF. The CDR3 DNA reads TGCGCCAGCAGCGGCGGGACAGGGGGCTATGAAAAACTGTTTTTT.

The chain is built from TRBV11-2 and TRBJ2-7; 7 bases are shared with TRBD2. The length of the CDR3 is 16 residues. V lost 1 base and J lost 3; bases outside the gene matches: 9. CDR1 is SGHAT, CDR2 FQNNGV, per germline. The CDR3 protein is CASSLGPAGIGYEQYF. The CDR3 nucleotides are TGTGCCAGCAGCTTAGGCCCAGCGGGGATAGGCTACGAGCAGTACTTC. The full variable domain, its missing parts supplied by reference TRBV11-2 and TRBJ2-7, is EAGVAQSPRYKIIEKRQSVAFWCNPISGHATLYWYQQILGQGPKLLIQFQNNGVVDDSQLPKDRFSAERLKGVDSTLKIQPAKLEDSAVYLCASSLGPAGIGYEQYFGPGTRLTVT.

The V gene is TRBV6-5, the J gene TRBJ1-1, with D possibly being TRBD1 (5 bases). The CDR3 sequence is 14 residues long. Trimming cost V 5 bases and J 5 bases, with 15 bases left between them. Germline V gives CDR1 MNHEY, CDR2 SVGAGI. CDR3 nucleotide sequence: TGTGCCAGCAGTCTCAAGGGGATGGGGACTGAAGCTTTCTTT. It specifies CASSLKGMGTEAFF.

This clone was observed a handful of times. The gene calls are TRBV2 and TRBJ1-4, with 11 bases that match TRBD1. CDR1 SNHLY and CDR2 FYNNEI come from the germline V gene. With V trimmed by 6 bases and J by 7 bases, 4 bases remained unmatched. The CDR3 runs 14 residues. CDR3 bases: TGTGCCAGCAGAGGGACAGGGGGAAGTGAAAAACTGTTTTTT. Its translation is CASRGTGGSEKLFF.

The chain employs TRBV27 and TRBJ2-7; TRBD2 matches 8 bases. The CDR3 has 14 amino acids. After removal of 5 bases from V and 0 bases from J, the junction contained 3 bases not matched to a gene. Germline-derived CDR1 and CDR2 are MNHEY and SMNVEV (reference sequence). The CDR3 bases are TGTGCCAGCAGTCCTAGCGGGTCCTCCTACGAGCAGTACTTC. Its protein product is CASSPSGSSYEQYF.

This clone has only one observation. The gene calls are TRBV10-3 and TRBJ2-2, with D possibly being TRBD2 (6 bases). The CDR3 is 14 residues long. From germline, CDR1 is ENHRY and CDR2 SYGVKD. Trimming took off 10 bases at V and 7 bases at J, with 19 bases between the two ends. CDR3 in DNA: TGTGCCACAAGCGGGCTTGGGTCGATCGGGGAGCTGTTTTTT. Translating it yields CATSGLGSIGELFF.

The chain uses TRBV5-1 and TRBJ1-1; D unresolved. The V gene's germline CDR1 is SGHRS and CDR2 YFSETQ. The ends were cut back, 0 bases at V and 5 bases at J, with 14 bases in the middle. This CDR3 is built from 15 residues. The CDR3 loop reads CASSLEANLGTEAFF. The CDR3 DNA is TGCGCCAGCAGCTTGGAGGCAAACCTCGGGACTGAAGCTTTCTTT.

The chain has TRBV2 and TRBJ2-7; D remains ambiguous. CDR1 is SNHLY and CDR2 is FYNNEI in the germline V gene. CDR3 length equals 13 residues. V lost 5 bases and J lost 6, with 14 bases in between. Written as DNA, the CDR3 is TGTGCCAGCAGTCTGACACAGCATCCCGAGCAGTACTTC. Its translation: CASSLTQHPEQYF.

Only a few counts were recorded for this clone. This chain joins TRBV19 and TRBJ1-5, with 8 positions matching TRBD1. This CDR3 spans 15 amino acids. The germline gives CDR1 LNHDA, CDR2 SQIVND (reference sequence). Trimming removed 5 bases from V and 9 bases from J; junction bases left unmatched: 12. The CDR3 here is CASSSPGQGLWPQHF. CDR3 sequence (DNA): TGTGCCAGTAGTTCCCCCGGACAGGGATTATGGCCCCAGCATTTT.

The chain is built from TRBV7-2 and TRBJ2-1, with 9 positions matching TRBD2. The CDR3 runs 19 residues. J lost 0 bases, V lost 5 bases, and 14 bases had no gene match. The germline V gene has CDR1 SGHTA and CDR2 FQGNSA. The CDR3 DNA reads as TGTGCCAGCAGCCAACGGGATCTAGCGGGGACCCGCTCCTACAATGAGCAGTTCTTC. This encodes CASSQRDLAGTRSYNEQFF.

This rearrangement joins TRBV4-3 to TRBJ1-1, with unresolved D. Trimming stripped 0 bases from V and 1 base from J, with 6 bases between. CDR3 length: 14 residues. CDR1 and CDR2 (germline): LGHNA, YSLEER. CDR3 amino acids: CASSQDLGNTEAFF. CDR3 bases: TGCGCCAGCAGCCAAGATCTCGGGAACACTGAAGCTTTCTTT.

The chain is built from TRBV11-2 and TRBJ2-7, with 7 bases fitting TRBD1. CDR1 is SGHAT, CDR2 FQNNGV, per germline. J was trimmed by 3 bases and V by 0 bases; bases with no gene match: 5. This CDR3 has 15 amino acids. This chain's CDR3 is CASSLESAGGYEQYF. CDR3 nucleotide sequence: TGTGCCAGCAGCTTAGAATCGGCAGGGGGCTACGAGCAGTACTTC.

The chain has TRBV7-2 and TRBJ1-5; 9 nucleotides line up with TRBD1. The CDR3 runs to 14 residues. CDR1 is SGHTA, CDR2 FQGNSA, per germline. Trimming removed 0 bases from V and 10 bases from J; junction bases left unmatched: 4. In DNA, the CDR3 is TGTGCCAGCAGCTTAGCCGGGACAGGGTTCCCCCAGCATTTT. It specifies CASSLAGTGFPQHF.

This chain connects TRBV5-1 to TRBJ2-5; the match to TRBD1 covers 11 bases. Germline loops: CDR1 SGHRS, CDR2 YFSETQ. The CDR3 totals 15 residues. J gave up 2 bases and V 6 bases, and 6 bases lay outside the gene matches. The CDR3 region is CASKRTGGGQETQYF. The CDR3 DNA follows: TGCGCCAGCAAGAGGACAGGGGGCGGACAAGAGACCCAGTACTTC. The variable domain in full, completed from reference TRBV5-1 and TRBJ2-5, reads KAGVTQTPRYLIKTRGQQVTLSCSPISGHRSVSWYQQTPGQGLQFLFEYFSETQRNKGNFPGRFSGRQFSNSRSEMNVSTLELGDSALYLCASKRTGGGQETQYFGPGTRLLVL.

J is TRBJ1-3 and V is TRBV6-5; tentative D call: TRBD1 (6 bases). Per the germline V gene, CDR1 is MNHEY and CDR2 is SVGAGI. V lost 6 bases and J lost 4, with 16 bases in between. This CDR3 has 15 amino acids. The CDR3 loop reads CASSLAGANGNTIYF. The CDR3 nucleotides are TGTGCCAGCAGCCTCGCGGGGGCTAACGGAAACACCATATATTTT.

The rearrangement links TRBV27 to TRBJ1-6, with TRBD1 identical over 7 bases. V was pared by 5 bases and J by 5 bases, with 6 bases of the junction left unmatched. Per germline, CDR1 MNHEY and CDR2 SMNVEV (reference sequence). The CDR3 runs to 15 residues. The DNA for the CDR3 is TGTGCCAGCAGTGCGCGACAGGGCGATAATTCACCCCTCCACTTT. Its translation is CASSARQGDNSPLHF.